This is a list of T cell receptor beta chains from one sample in a study of prognosis after radiotherapy for stage I lung cancer. MiXCR was run by TCRdb on the multiplex PCR reads, yielding one entry per CDR3 protein. The table has 12,000 or so distinct CDR3 sequences, under 45% seen once; the top ten hold about 57%. The source was PBMCs, collected before or after stereotactic body radiation therapy (not recorded which). These TCRs come from a donor of 50 years or more with non-small cell lung cancer. The conserved cysteine and the conserved F or W are not part of the CDR3 here. Each record gives: D gene, V gene, J gene, CDR3 protein. The D gene is left open where the match is weak.

>.|TRBV7-6|TRBJ1-3
ASSAERFGLNTIY
>TRBD2|TRBV20-1|TRBJ2-3
SAEGLNGGTDTQY
>.|TRBV12-3/TRBV12-4|TRBJ2-3
ASSLACADTQY
>.|TRBV7-3|TRBJ2-5
ASRAPRVDTETQY
>TRBD2|TRBV7-9|TRBJ2-5
ASSRTSGGWETQY
>TRBD2|TRBV6-1|TRBJ2-3
ARSESESGSIVDTQY
>.|TRBV4-3|TRBJ1-1
ASSQDRGTEAF
>.|TRBV6-1|TRBJ2-3
ASNTDTQY
>TRBD1|TRBV18|TRBJ2-5
ASSPARGPETQY
>.|TRBV6-2/TRBV6-3|TRBJ2-1
ASSPPRGGSSYNEQF
>TRBD1|TRBV9|TRBJ1-2
ASNRGLDYGYT
>.|TRBV5-6|TRBJ1-1
ASSFWSITEAF
>TRBD1|TRBV6-1|TRBJ1-4
ASRRNRDSVNEKLF
>.|TRBV14|TRBJ2-1
ASSPRLAGSYNEQF
>.|TRBV27|TRBJ2-6
ASSLAGANVLT
>TRBD1|TRBV7-2|TRBJ1-1
ASCRRGGVEAF
>TRBD1|TRBV10-3|TRBJ2-7
AISGGTGIHEQY
>.|TRBV15|TRBJ2-6
ATSRAGAGANVLT
>.|TRBV6-1|TRBJ2-5
ASSEAGQTQY
>.|TRBV7-2|TRBJ1-2
ASSLGRQVYGYT
>.|TRBV11-3|TRBJ2-7
ASSLGGGATEQY
>TRBD1|TRBV19|TRBJ2-3
AIRDRDTDTQY
>.|TRBV5-1|TRBJ1-2
ASSLERGQSYGYT
>.|TRBV27|TRBJ1-6
ARRSHLRGRNSPLH
>TRBD2|TRBV9|TRBJ2-2
ASRLAGDTGELF
>.|TRBV7-7|TRBJ2-5
ANSEGVQETQC
>.|TRBV9|TRBJ2-2
ASSVFIPGSFPGELF